The rows below give T cell receptor beta chains drawn from one sample of a study of cytomegalovirus exposure and HLA in healthy donors. Profiling relied on immunoSEQ multiplex PCR, and the TCRdb table lists in-frame clones only, not all of them. The data show 150,000 or so clones, about 70% seen once. The specimen was PBMCs. Receptors were obtained from a young man in good health and CMV-seropositive. Each CDR3 is given with its conserved first and last residue. D genes are given only for firm matches. A clone size is listed for some rows: how often the clone was seen (once, few, many), or a class if it is expanded.

d_gene: NA
v_gene: TRBV23-1
abundance: NA
j_gene: TRBJ2-2
CDR3aa: CASTLLDSLNTGELFF
CDR3nt: TGCGCCAGCACGTTGCTCGACAGCTTGAACACCGGGGAGCTGTTTTTT

d_gene: TRBD2
v_gene: TRBV10-3
abundance: NA
j_gene: TRBJ2-3
CDR3aa: CAISDSGLAASTDTQYF
CDR3nt: TGTGCCATCAGTGACTCGGGACTAGCGGCTAGCACAGATACGCAGTATTTT

d_gene: TRBD1
v_gene: TRBV11-3
abundance: few
j_gene: TRBJ2-7
CDR3aa: CASSLVWTGLAYEQYF
CDR3nt: TGTGCCAGCAGCTTAGTTTGGACAGGGCTGGCCTACGAGCAGTACTTC

d_gene: NA
v_gene: TRBV10-3
abundance: NA
j_gene: TRBJ1-1
CDR3aa: CAISGGGGASEAFF
CDR3nt: TGTGCCATCAGTGGAGGAGGGGGGGCCTCTGAAGCTTTCTTT

d_gene: NA
v_gene: TRBV20-1
abundance: NA
j_gene: TRBJ2-3
CDR3aa: CSARRTDTQYF
CDR3nt: TGCAGTGCTAGACGGACAGATACGCAGTATTTT

d_gene: TRBD1
v_gene: TRBV28
abundance: NA
j_gene: TRBJ1-5
CDR3aa: CASSLGQGNQPQHF
CDR3nt: TGTGCCAGCAGTTTGGGACAGGGCAATCAGCCCCAGCATTTT

d_gene: NA
v_gene: TRBV27
abundance: NA
j_gene: TRBJ2-1
CDR3aa: CASSFGEVQFF
CDR3nt: TGTGCCAGCAGTTTTGGTGAGGTGCAGTTCTTC

d_gene: NA
v_gene: TRBV11-3
abundance: NA
j_gene: TRBJ2-7
CDR3aa: CASSLEVGDEQYF
CDR3nt: TGTGCCAGCAGCTTAGAGGTCGGGGACGAGCAGTACTTC

d_gene: NA
v_gene: TRBV5-4
abundance: NA
j_gene: TRBJ1-6
CDR3aa: CASSPGQIGAPLHF
CDR3nt: TGTGCCAGCAGCCCCGGACAGATTGGTGCACCCCTCCACTTT

d_gene: NA
v_gene: TRBV6-5
abundance: NA
j_gene: TRBJ2-7
CDR3aa: CASSYYRALSDEQYF
CDR3nt: TGTGCCAGCAGTTACTACAGGGCCCTTTCTGACGAGCAGTACTTC

d_gene: NA
v_gene: TRBV5-1
abundance: few
j_gene: TRBJ1-5
CDR3aa: CASSLLGNSNQPQHF
CDR3nt: TGCGCCAGCAGCTTACTCGGGAATAGCAATCAGCCCCAGCATTTT

d_gene: NA
v_gene: TRBV28
abundance: few
j_gene: TRBJ2-7
CDR3aa: CASRTPASEQYF
CDR3nt: TGTGCCAGCAGGACTCCGGCTAGCGAGCAGTACTTC

d_gene: TRBD2
v_gene: TRBV27
abundance: NA
j_gene: TRBJ2-2
CDR3aa: CASSSAGRWGGTGELFF
CDR3nt: TGTGCCAGCAGTTCCGCTGGTCGGTGGGGGGGCACCGGGGAGCTGTTTTTT

d_gene: TRBD1
v_gene: TRBV30
abundance: few
j_gene: TRBJ1-2
CDR3aa: CAWSVGQGVGYGYTF
CDR3nt: TGTGCCTGGAGTGTAGGACAGGGAGTGGGCTATGGCTACACCTTC

d_gene: NA
v_gene: TRBV30
abundance: NA
j_gene: TRBJ2-1
CDR3aa: CAWSVGMGGGTYNEQFF
CDR3nt: TGTGCCTGGAGTGTAGGCATGGGGGGGGGCACCTACAATGAGCAGTTCTTC

d_gene: NA
v_gene: TRBV15
abundance: NA
j_gene: TRBJ2-3
CDR3aa: CATSREWLGGRGGDTQYF
CDR3nt: TGTGCCACCAGCAGGGAGTGGCTTGGGGGCCGTGGTGGAGATACGCAGTATTTT

d_gene: TRBD2
v_gene: TRBV7-3
abundance: once
j_gene: TRBJ2-1
CDR3aa: CASSQYGSGSNEQFF
CDR3nt: TGTGCCAGCAGCCAGTATGGTAGCGGGAGTAATGAGCAGTTCTTC

d_gene: TRBD2
v_gene: TRBV19
abundance: NA
j_gene: TRBJ2-1
CDR3aa: CASSMLAGGYNEQFF
CDR3nt: TGTGCCAGTAGTATGCTAGCGGGGGGTTACAATGAGCAGTTCTTC

d_gene: TRBD1
v_gene: TRBV6-5
abundance: NA
j_gene: TRBJ1-2
CDR3aa: CASSWDSSNYGYTF
CDR3nt: TGTGCCAGCAGTTGGGACAGTTCCAACTATGGCTACACCTTC

d_gene: NA
v_gene: TRBV19
abundance: NA
j_gene: TRBJ2-1
CDR3aa: CASSIPNYNEQFF
CDR3nt: TGTGCCAGTAGTATTCCCAACTACAATGAGCAGTTCTTC

d_gene: TRBD1
v_gene: TRBV6-5
abundance: few
j_gene: TRBJ1-2
CDR3aa: CASSEGQNYGYTF
CDR3nt: TGTGCCAGCAGCGAGGGACAGAACTATGGCTACACCTTC

d_gene: NA
v_gene: TRBV19
abundance: NA
j_gene: TRBJ1-3
CDR3aa: CASSPQGSRTIYF
CDR3nt: TGTGCCAGTAGTCCACAGGGATCTCGCACCATATATTTT

d_gene: NA
v_gene: TRBV21-1
abundance: once
j_gene: TRBJ2-2
CDR3aa: CASCLRPHELAGHYTGELFF
CDR3nt: TGTGCCAGCTGCCTACGGCCCCATGAACTAGCGGGACACTACACCGGGGAGCTGTTTTTT

d_gene: TRBD2
v_gene: TRBV10-3
abundance: few
j_gene: TRBJ2-5
CDR3aa: CAISRTSGNFETQYF
CDR3nt: TGTGCCATCAGCCGGACTAGCGGGAATTTTGAGACCCAGTACTTC

d_gene: NA
v_gene: TRBV6-5
abundance: few
j_gene: TRBJ1-3
CDR3aa: CASSPDRRSGNTIYF
CDR3nt: TGTGCCAGCAGCCCCGACAGGCGGTCTGGAAACACCATATATTTT

d_gene: TRBD2
v_gene: TRBV11-2
abundance: NA
j_gene: TRBJ2-1
CDR3aa: CASSLVPSGRANEQFF
CDR3nt: TGTGCCAGCAGCTTAGTGCCTAGCGGGAGGGCCAATGAGCAGTTCTTC

d_gene: TRBD2
v_gene: TRBV7-3
abundance: NA
j_gene: TRBJ2-7
CDR3aa: CASSLIGLAGPQYF
CDR3nt: TGTGCCAGCAGCTTAATTGGACTAGCGGGGCCTCAGTACTTC

d_gene: NA
v_gene: TRBV4-1
abundance: once
j_gene: TRBJ1-1
CDR3aa: CASSQGVNSAEAFF
CDR3nt: TGCGCCAGCAGCCAAGGTGTGAACAGTGCTGAAGCTTTCTTT

d_gene: NA
v_gene: TRBV18
abundance: NA
j_gene: TRBJ1-2
CDR3aa: CASYGRQSYGYTF
CDR3nt: TGTGCCAGCTACGGACGACAGAGCTATGGCTACACCTTC

d_gene: TRBD1
v_gene: TRBV27
abundance: once
j_gene: TRBJ1-2
CDR3aa: CASSSYRGDYGYTF
CDR3nt: TGTGCCAGCAGTTCCTACAGGGGTGACTATGGCTACACCTTC

d_gene: NA
v_gene: TRBV2
abundance: NA
j_gene: TRBJ1-2
CDR3aa: CASTPEGRSNYGYTF
CDR3nt: TGTGCCAGCACGCCGGAGGGCAGGAGTAACTATGGCTACACCTTC

d_gene: NA
v_gene: TRBV30
abundance: NA
j_gene: TRBJ1-1
CDR3aa: CACLDSGTSMNTEAFF
CDR3nt: TGTGCCTGTCTTGACAGTGGCACGTCCATGAACACTGAAGCTTTCTTT

d_gene: NA
v_gene: TRBV19
abundance: NA
j_gene: TRBJ1-1
CDR3aa: CATALSLNTEAFF
CDR3nt: TGTGCCACCGCACTTAGCCTGAACACTGAAGCTTTCTTT

d_gene: NA
v_gene: TRBV4-1
abundance: NA
j_gene: TRBJ2-7
CDR3aa: CASSQAGFVEQYF
CDR3nt: TGCGCCAGCAGCCAAGCAGGGTTTGTCGAGCAGTACTTC

d_gene: NA
v_gene: TRBV4-1
abundance: NA
j_gene: TRBJ1-5
CDR3aa: CASSQGPGGARLQPQHF
CDR3nt: TGCGCCAGCAGCCAAGGGCCGGGGGGCGCGAGGCTTCAGCCCCAGCATTTT

d_gene: NA
v_gene: TRBV19
abundance: NA
j_gene: TRBJ2-7
CDR3aa: CASSKSSYEQYF
CDR3nt: TGTGCCAGTAGTAAGAGCTCCTACGAGCAGTACTTC

d_gene: NA
v_gene: TRBV7-9
abundance: NA
j_gene: TRBJ2-7
CDR3aa: CSSSATTYEQYF
CDR3nt: TGTTCCAGCAGCGCGACAACCTACGAGCAGTACTTC

d_gene: NA
v_gene: TRBV5-4
abundance: NA
j_gene: TRBJ2-3
CDR3aa: CASMPGENTDTQYF
CDR3nt: TGTGCCAGCATGCCCGGAGAGAACACAGATACGCAGTATTTT

d_gene: TRBD2
v_gene: TRBV6-5
abundance: NA
j_gene: TRBJ2-7
CDR3aa: CASQGLAGYEQYF
CDR3nt: TGTGCCAGCCAGGGACTAGCAGGCTACGAGCAGTACTTC

d_gene: NA
v_gene: TRBV11-2
abundance: NA
j_gene: TRBJ2-3
CDR3aa: CASSPVGGGTDTQYF
CDR3nt: TGTGCCAGCAGCCCCGTAGGAGGGGGCACAGATACGCAGTATTTT

d_gene: NA
v_gene: TRBV19
abundance: NA
j_gene: TRBJ1-5
CDR3aa: CASRTILGNRPQHF
CDR3nt: TGTGCCAGTAGGACTATCTTGGGCAATCGGCCCCAGCATTTT

d_gene: NA
v_gene: TRBV7-2
abundance: NA
j_gene: TRBJ2-1
CDR3aa: CASSLERSYNEQFF
CDR3nt: TGTGCCAGCAGCTTAGAGCGCTCTTACAATGAGCAGTTCTTC

d_gene: NA
v_gene: TRBV7-9
abundance: NA
j_gene: TRBJ2-7
CDR3aa: CASSLVLGGANLPYEQYF
CDR3nt: TGTGCCAGCAGCTTAGTGCTTGGCGGCGCCAACTTACCCTACGAGCAGTACTTC

d_gene: NA
v_gene: TRBV2
abundance: NA
j_gene: TRBJ2-7
CDR3aa: CASSPLPYEQYF
CDR3nt: TGTGCCAGCAGTCCCCTACCCTACGAGCAGTACTTC

d_gene: TRBD2
v_gene: TRBV29-1
abundance: few
j_gene: TRBJ2-1
CDR3aa: CSVPEREKYGNEQFF
CDR3nt: TGCAGCGTACCTGAGCGGGAGAAATACGGCAATGAGCAGTTCTTC

d_gene: NA
v_gene: TRBV9
abundance: once
j_gene: TRBJ1-5
CDR3aa: CASSLEDTNQPQHF
CDR3nt: TGTGCCAGCAGCTTAGAGGACACTAATCAGCCCCAGCATTTT

d_gene: TRBD2
v_gene: TRBV2
abundance: NA
j_gene: TRBJ2-3
CDR3aa: CASSESGGVRTDTQYF
CDR3nt: TGTGCCAGCAGTGAGAGCGGGGGGGTCCGCACAGATACGCAGTATTTT

d_gene: NA
v_gene: TRBV6-1
abundance: few
j_gene: TRBJ2-1
CDR3aa: CASSEYERAASYNEQFF
CDR3nt: TGTGCCAGCAGTGAATATGAGCGGGCGGCCTCCTACAATGAGCAGTTCTTC

d_gene: TRBD1
v_gene: TRBV9
abundance: NA
j_gene: TRBJ1-5
CDR3aa: CASSVGQGPNNQPQHF
CDR3nt: TGTGCCAGCAGCGTAGGACAGGGGCCAAACAATCAGCCCCAGCATTTT

d_gene: NA
v_gene: TRBV6-5
abundance: NA
j_gene: TRBJ2-7
CDR3aa: CASSYSRGDHEQYF
CDR3nt: TGTGCCAGCAGTTACTCCAGGGGGGACCACGAGCAGTACTTC

d_gene: TRBD1
v_gene: TRBV27
abundance: NA
j_gene: TRBJ1-6
CDR3aa: CASSPRTGGSYNSPLHF
CDR3nt: TGTGCCAGCAGTCCCCGGACAGGGGGCTCCTATAATTCACCCCTCCACTTT

d_gene: NA
v_gene: TRBV5-4
abundance: NA
j_gene: TRBJ1-1
CDR3aa: CASSLRASNTEAFF
CDR3nt: TGTGCCAGCAGCTTGCGCGCATCAAACACTGAAGCTTTCTTT